Detailed here is one T cell receptor (beta chain). The record originates from a study of T cell responses to AZD1222 COVID-19 vaccine. Germline lookup yields CDR1 SGDLS and CDR2 YYNGEE. Trimming took off 2 bases at V and 5 bases at J, with 14 bases between the two ends. This CDR3 contains 14 residues. Sequenced by immunoSEQ multiplex PCR; TCRdb stores in-frame clones only, minus some. This sample has about 120,000 clones; 80% to 90% occur once, and the top ten carry almost 9.5%. The chain couples TRBV9 to TRBJ2-7; a weak D match, TRBD1 (6 bases). The sequenced sample was peripheral blood, obtained on day 0 of AZD1222 vaccination. The source is an adult in good health. The CDR3 region has the DNA TGTGCCAGCAGCGTCCGGACAGCCGACCACGAGCAGTACTTC. Encoded protein: CASSVRTADHEQYF. Based on the CDR3 plus reference TRBV9 and TRBJ2-7, the full variable domain is DSGVTQTPKHLITATGQRVTLRCSPRSGDLSVYWYQQSLDQGLQFLIQYYNGEERAKGNILERFSAQQFPDLHSELNLSSLELGDSALYFCASSVRTADHEQYFGPGTRLTVT.